This TCR beta chain is from a study of cytomegalovirus exposure and HLA in healthy donors. General study findings and limits: Apparent HLA restriction characterized most CMV-associated TCR beta chains in a later analysis. Previously analyzed data showed that most TCR beta V segments were productive at a frequency of about 87% or about 30%.

V was clipped by 2 bases and J by 3 bases, with 7 bases between them. The CDR3 contains 13 residues. CDR1 KGHSH and CDR2 LQKENI come from the germline V gene. Note on this clone: Its specificity is not known.

The PCR employed 60 Vbeta primers together with 13 Jbeta primers. Measured with immunoSEQ multiplex PCR; TCRdb has only the in-frame clones, and not every one. The sample carries roughly 54,000 clones, roughly four fifths recorded once. Input material: PBMCs. V usage is TRBV18 and J usage is TRBJ1-1; D may be TRBD1 (5 bases). The receptor was isolated from a man aged 45 to 65 in good health and CMV-seronegative. CDR3 residues: CASSPSRDTEAFF. The DNA of the CDR3 is TGTGCCAGCTCACCATCCAGGGACACTGAAGCTTTCTTT. Drawing the rest from reference TRBV18 and TRBJ1-1, the complete variable domain is NAGVMQNPRHLVRRRGQEARLRCSPMKGHSHVYWYRQLPEEGLKFMVYLQKENIIDESGMPKERFSAEFPKEGPSILRIQQVVRGDSAAYFCASSPSRDTEAFFGQGTRLTVV.